The 28 T cell receptor beta chains below come from one sample, sequenced in a study of blood T cell repertoires in COVID-19. Produced via immunoSEQ multiplex PCR; TCRdb's table is partial and in-frame only. Here the sample spans 350,000 to 450,000 clones, 80% to 90% being singletons. Sequencing used peripheral blood. These receptors were obtained from a woman in her fifties or sixties with COVID-19, enrolled during active disease.

This chain links TRBV6-5 with TRBJ1-1, with D tentatively TRBD1 (6 bases). Germline assignment: CDR1 MNHEY and CDR2 SVGAGI. V was cut by 5 bases and J by 1 base, with 14 bases left in between. The CDR3 loop spans 15 amino acids. CDR3 sequence reads: CASSPLDSRNTEAFF. The CDR3, as DNA: TGTGCCAGCAGTCCCTTGGACAGTCGGAACACTGAAGCTTTCTTT.

This chain links TRBV18 with TRBJ2-7, with 12 bases identical to TRBD1. The CDR3 loop spans 15 amino acids. Germline CDR1 KGHSH, CDR2 LQKENI. With 4 bases clipped from V and 6 bases from J, the junction kept 7 bases outside the gene matches. CDR3 sequence reads: CASSHSRDRGREQYF. CDR3 DNA sequence: TGTGCCAGCTCACACTCCCGGGACAGGGGGCGCGAGCAGTACTTC.

V is TRBV9 and J is TRBJ2-7; 15 nucleotides align to TRBD2. Trimming cost V 3 bases and J 0 bases; bases outside gene matches: 13. The length of the CDR3 is 20 residues. The germline CDR1 and CDR2 sequences are SGDLS and YYNGEE. DNA for the CDR3: TGTGCCAGCAGCGCCAGTGCCGGGACTAGCGGGGGGACGAGCTCCTACGAGCAGTACTTC. It specifies CASSASAGTSGGTSSYEQYF.

The chain links TRBV11-3 to TRBJ2-3, with D unclear. The CDR3 consists of 13 residues. Trimming shortened V by 5 bases and J by 0 bases, and 6 bases separated the two germline ends. Germline values: CDR1 SGHNT, CDR2 YENEEA. CDR3 protein: CASSTQSTDTQYF. The CDR3 DNA reads TGTGCCAGCAGCACACAAAGCACAGATACGCAGTATTTT.

The chain couples TRBV7-8 to TRBJ1-5; 9 nucleotides agree with TRBD1. Germline CDR1 SGHVS, CDR2 FQNEAQ. This CDR3 has 15 amino acids. With V trimmed by 5 bases and J by 2 bases, 4 bases remained unmatched. Here the CDR3 DNA reads TGTGCCAGCAGCAAGGACAGGGGACGCAATCAGCCCCAGCATTTT. This sequence encodes CASSKDRGRNQPQHF.

This sequence joins TRBV19 and TRBJ2-2; unclear D gene. Looked up from germline, CDR1 is LNHDA and CDR2 is SQIVND (reference sequence). Trimming stripped 3 bases from V and 5 bases from J, with 7 bases between. This CDR3 contains 13 residues. The CDR3 is CASSIPGTGELFF. The CDR3 DNA is TGTGCCAGTAGTATTCCCGGGACCGGGGAGCTGTTTTTT. The full variable domain, completed using reference TRBV19 and TRBJ2-2, is DGGITQSPKYLFRKEGQNVTLSCEQNLNHDAMYWYRQDPGQGLRLIYYSQIVNDFQKGDIAEGYSVSREKKESFPLTVTSAQKNPTAFYLCASSIPGTGELFFGEGSRLTVL.

The rearrangement uses TRBV5-1 and TRBJ2-3, with D perhaps TRBD2 (6 bases). With 0 bases removed from V and 1 base from J, the gap between germline ends came to 12 bases. This CDR3 region has 16 residues. Germline V lookup: CDR1 SGHRS, CDR2 YFSETQ. This CDR3 reads CASSLAGGVGTDTQYF. DNA for the CDR3: TGCGCCAGCAGCTTGGCCGGAGGGGTAGGCACAGATACGCAGTATTTT.

This sequence joins TRBV9 and TRBJ2-5; 11 bases agree with TRBD2. In germline, CDR1 is SGDLS, CDR2 YYNGEE. CDR3 length: 14 amino acids. V shed 1 base and J 4 bases; nucleotides not matched to a gene: 0. Here the CDR3 DNA reads TGTGCCAGCAGCGTACTAGCGGGGGGAGAGACCCAGTACTTC. Its protein product is CASSVLAGGETQYF. The variable domain in full, with the rest retrieved from reference TRBV9 and TRBJ2-5, is DSGVTQTPKHLITATGQRVTLRCSPRSGDLSVYWYQQSLDQGLQFLIQYYNGEERAKGNILERFSAQQFPDLHSELNLSSLELGDSALYFCASSVLAGGETQYFGPGTRLLVL.

The rearrangement links TRBV6-5 to TRBJ2-7; D is unclear. The V and J ends lost 8 bases and 2 bases respectively, with 7 bases between them. The CDR3 runs to 11 residues. The germline V gene encodes CDR1 MNHEY and CDR2 SVGAGI. As DNA, the CDR3 is TGTGCCAGCCGGGTAGCCTACGAGCAGTACTTC. Translating it yields CASRVAYEQYF.

The chain combines TRBV28 with TRBJ1-1, with 8 bases identical to TRBD1. The CDR3 loop spans 14 amino acids. The germline CDR1 and CDR2 sequences are MDHEN and SYDVKM. Trimming at V came to 6 bases and at J to 5 bases, leaving 8 bases not matched to a gene. In nucleotides, the CDR3 is TGTGCCAGCAGGCTACAGGGGGGAGGGACTGAAGCTTTCTTT. Its translation is CASRLQGGGTEAFF.

This chain links TRBV15 with TRBJ2-7; a weak D match, TRBD2 (6 bases). The V gene's germline CDR1 is LNHNV and CDR2 YYDKDF (reference sequence). The CDR3 is made up of 14 amino acids. The V end was cut by 0 bases, the J end by 6 bases, with 12 bases between. CDR3 nucleotide sequence: TGTGCCACCAGCAGAGAAGAAGAGGAGGGCGAGCAGTACTTC. It translates to CATSREEEEGEQYF.

This clone was detected only a few times. This chain connects TRBV9 to TRBJ1-5, with D hard to call. CDR3 length equals 16 residues. V gave up 3 bases and J gave up 5 bases, with 18 bases separating them. CDR1 and CDR2 (germline): SGDLS, YYNGEE. The CDR3 nucleotides are TGTGCCAGCAGCGACAGACGGTGGCGGAGGCATCAGCCCCAGCATTTT. Encoded protein: CASSDRRWRRHQPQHF. Based on the CDR3 plus reference TRBV9 and TRBJ1-5, the full variable domain is DSGVTQTPKHLITATGQRVTLRCSPRSGDLSVYWYQQSLDQGLQFLIQYYNGEERAKGNILERFSAQQFPDLHSELNLSSLELGDSALYFCASSDRRWRRHQPQHFGDGTRLSIL.

V usage is TRBV5-1 and J usage is TRBJ1-4; no clear D gene. V shed 0 bases and J shed 10 bases, with 16 bases lying between them. Germline lookup yields CDR1 SGHRS and CDR2 YFSETQ. The CDR3 is 15 amino acids. The DNA for the CDR3 is TGCGCCAGCAGCTTGGGATCCCAAGCTCTTGGAAAACTGTTTTTT. Translated: CASSLGSQALGKLFF.

The chain couples TRBV2 to TRBJ2-7; D is perhaps TRBD2 (5 bases). The V end was cut by 6 bases, the J end by 7 bases, with 16 bases between. Germline V CDR1 and CDR2: SNHLY, FYNNEI. The CDR3 contains 13 residues. This CDR3 is CASRNTATGEQYF. CDR3 nucleotides: TGTGCCAGCAGAAACACAGCTACGGGGGAGCAGTACTTC. The full variable domain, its missing parts supplied by reference TRBV2 and TRBJ2-7, is EPEVTQTPSHQVTQMGQEVILRCVPISNHLYFYWYRQILGQKVEFLVSFYNNEISEKSEIFDDQFSVERPDGSNFTLKIRSTKLEDSAMYFCASRNTATGEQYFGPGTRLTVT.

This chain uses TRBV6-5 with TRBJ1-1; TRBD1 aligns across 7 bases. Germline V gives CDR1 MNHEY, CDR2 SVGAGI. The CDR3 loop spans 13 amino acids. Trimming at V came to 3 bases and at J to 5 bases, leaving 3 bases not matched to a gene. CDR3 nucleotides: TGTGCCAGCAGTTATAACAGGGGAACTGAAGCTTTCTTT. Translated, it gives CASSYNRGTEAFF.

J is TRBJ2-5 and V is TRBV2; D might be TRBD1 (6 bases). Germline assignment: CDR1 SNHLY and CDR2 FYNNEI. Trimming removed 5 bases from V and 2 bases from J, with 12 bases in between. The CDR3 has 14 residues. For the CDR3, the DNA is TGTGCCAGCAGTAACCAGGGGAGACAAGAGACCCAGTACTTC. It encodes CASSNQGRQETQYF.

This clone has only a few counts. V gene TRBV18 combines with J gene TRBJ1-2, with 10 bases that match TRBD1. The CDR3 runs to 15 residues. Germline V gives CDR1 KGHSH, CDR2 LQKENI. The trim removed 3 bases at V and 3 bases at J, leaving 4 bases unmatched. The CDR3 loop reads CASSPGQGTDYGYTF. DNA of the CDR3: TGTGCCAGCTCACCGGGACAGGGGACAGACTATGGCTACACCTTC.

The rearrangement uses TRBV5-1 and TRBJ2-3; D gene ambiguous. This CDR3 is 13 amino acids long. Trimming stripped 7 bases from V and 3 bases from J, with 12 bases between. In germline, CDR1 is SGHRS, CDR2 YFSETQ. CDR3 nucleotide sequence: TGCGCCAGCTCAGCAGGCCGGACAGATACGCAGTATTTT. This translates into CASSAGRTDTQYF.

About this clone: The sample carries other DNA sequences with the same CDR3. The rearrangement links TRBV19 to TRBJ2-7, with D possibly matching TRBD1 (6 bases). Germline lookup yields CDR1 LNHDA and CDR2 SQIVND (reference sequence). V dropped 6 bases and J dropped 3 bases, with 6 bases sitting between them. The CDR3 is made up of 11 amino acids. Here the CDR3 reads CASRDSYEQYF. DNA for the CDR3: TGTGCCAGTAGGGACAGCTACGAGCAGTACTTC.

The chain links TRBV7-2 to TRBJ2-1, with 8 bases identical to TRBD2. Trimming removed 10 bases from V and 1 base from J; junction bases left unmatched: 9. The CDR3 loop spans 15 amino acids. In germline, CDR1 is SGHTA, CDR2 FQGNSA. Here the CDR3 DNA reads TGTGCCATCCAGAGCGGGGGAGCTTCCTACAATGAGCAGTTCTTC. Protein sequence: CAIQSGGASYNEQFF.

The chain is built from TRBV7-9 and TRBJ2-4; D perhaps matches TRBD2 (6 bases). Germline V gene lookup returns CDR1 SEHNR and CDR2 FQNEAQ (reference sequence). CDR3 size: 14 residues. The V and J ends lost 1 base and 7 bases respectively, with 11 bases between them. The CDR3 sequence is CASSLGAGFNIQYF. The CDR3 nucleotides read TGTGCCAGCAGCTTAGGTGCGGGGTTTAACATTCAGTACTTC. The full variable domain, its missing parts supplied by reference TRBV7-9 and TRBJ2-4, is DTGVSQNPRHKITKRGQNVTFRCDPISEHNRLYWYRQTLGQGPEFLTYFQNEAQLEKSRLLSDRFSAERPKGSFSTLEIQRTEQGDSAMYLCASSLGAGFNIQYFGAGTRLSVL.

The rearrangement joins TRBV5-4 to TRBJ2-2; a possible D gene is TRBD1 (6 bases). This CDR3 is 16 amino acids long. Per the germline V gene, CDR1 is SGHNT and CDR2 is YYREEE (reference sequence). V gave up 4 bases and J gave up 7 bases, with 20 bases separating them. CDR3 sequence (DNA): TGTGCCAGCAGCCGGAGACCCACAGGGTTGAACGGGGAGCTGTTTTTT. Translation: CASSRRPTGLNGELFF.

The count of this clone is one. This sequence joins TRBV29-1 and TRBJ2-3, with D maybe TRBD1 (6 bases). V lost 6 bases to trimming and J lost 0 bases, with 10 bases between them. Germline CDR1 reads SQVTM; CDR2 reads ANQGSEA. The CDR3 covers 13 residues. CDR3 amino acids: CSVLGGSTDTQYF. CDR3 sequence (DNA): TGCAGCGTGCTAGGGGGTAGCACAGATACGCAGTATTTT.

This clone was recorded once. The chain combines TRBV18 with TRBJ1-3; D is undetermined. This CDR3 has 14 amino acids. Trimming removed 0 bases from V and 2 bases from J, with 5 bases in between. Germline lookup yields CDR1 KGHSH and CDR2 LQKENI. CDR3 nucleotides: TGTGCCAGCTCACCACCGGGCGCTGGAAACACCATATATTTT. It is translated as CASSPPGAGNTIYF.

The chain links TRBV5-1 to TRBJ2-2; 10 nucleotides match TRBD2. Germline V CDR1 and CDR2: SGHRS, YFSETQ. This CDR3 spans 17 amino acids. V shed 2 bases, J shed 4 bases, and the junction held 8 bases outside the gene matches. Written as DNA, the CDR3 is TGCGCCAGCAGCTTACAACCGGGACTAGCGAGCACCGGGGAGCTGTTTTTT. Protein: CASSLQPGLASTGELFF.

The rearrangement joins TRBV29-1 to TRBJ2-1; D unresolved. CDR1 and CDR2 from the germline V gene are SQVTM and ANQGSEA. This CDR3 region has 11 residues. V lost 1 base, J lost 6 bases, and 4 bases lay in between. The CDR3: CSVEAFNEQFF. In DNA, the CDR3 is TGCAGCGTTGAAGCATTCAATGAGCAGTTCTTC.

This sequence joins TRBV15 and TRBJ2-2; a possible D gene is TRBD1 (6 bases). Germline CDR1 LNHNV, CDR2 YYDKDF (reference sequence). The CDR3 loop spans 14 amino acids. Trimming shortened V by 5 bases and J by 5 bases, and 12 bases separated the two germline ends. CDR3 in amino acids: CATSHRVGTGELFF. The CDR3 nucleotides are TGTGCCACCAGCCACAGGGTCGGGACCGGGGAGCTGTTTTTT.

The rearrangement joins TRBV7-8 to TRBJ2-7; D is undetermined. Looked up from germline, CDR1 is SGHVS and CDR2 is FQNEAQ. The CDR3 is 14 residues long. Trimming cost V 3 bases and J 0 bases, with 9 bases left between them. The CDR3 here is CASSLGRNSYEQYF. CDR3 DNA: TGTGCCAGCAGCTTGGGCAGAAACTCCTACGAGCAGTACTTC.